The source of this T cell receptor beta chain is a study of T cells in Graves' hyperthyroidism and ophthalmopathy. General observations from the study: Before onset, by a median of approximately 6.2 months, the model predicted ophthalmopathy.

The study left out patients who had uncontrolled infection, other autoimmune disease, pregnancy or lactation. For the diagnoses, clinical symptoms, serum thyroxine and TRAb, thyroid ultrasound and orbital computed tomography were used. TCR beta CDR3 region amplification was performed from RNA transcripts. Primed by the HTBI set, a first-round RT-PCR was run on the TCR CDR3. TCRdb independently ran MiXCR on the multiplex PCR reads; one entry per CDR3 protein. This sample has hundreds of thousands of distinct CDR3 sequences, with roughly a third found just once. About this clonotype: No antigen is known for it. The junction and the germline gene differ at one end; a read error may be behind it.

This CDR3 spans 17 amino acids. Germline values: CDR1 WSHSY, CDR2 SAAADI. Sequencing was carried out using blood. V is TRBV10-2 and J is TRBJ2-5; no reliable D call. The source of this sequence is a woman aged 40 to 50 with Graves' hyperthyroidism. CDR3 nucleotides: TGTGCCAGCAGTTACTCGCGCACAGCCCGTTGGCAAGAGACCCAGTACTTC. This codes for CASSYSRTARWQETQYF.